The rows below give T cell receptor beta chains drawn from one sample of a study of cytomegalovirus exposure and HLA in healthy donors. Assay used: immunoSEQ multiplex PCR; TCRdb lists only in-frame clones, some missing. The table lists 81,000 or so clones, about 77% of them singletons. Sequences were obtained from PBMCs. These receptors were collected from a man aged 55 to 70 in good health and CMV-seronegative. The CDR3 runs from the conserved cysteine through the conserved F or W. Each record gives: CDR3 length, clone size, J gene, V gene, D gene, CDR3 protein, CDR3 DNA. D genes are given only for firm matches. Only some rows state a clone size, as once, few, many or a class for expanded clones.

>17|-|TRBJ2-3|TRBV5-6|-
CASSLGVRWEYTDTQYF
TGTGCCAGCAGCTTGGGAGTTAGATGGGAGTACACAGATACGCAGTATTTT
>14|-|TRBJ1-2|TRBV6-5|-
CASSELEVNYGYTF
TGTGCCAGCAGTGAATTAGAGGTTAACTATGGCTACACCTTC
>14|once|TRBJ1-2|TRBV11-2|-
CASSYPDSNYGYTF
TGTGCCAGCAGCTACCCTGACAGTAACTATGGCTACACCTTC
>12|-|TRBJ2-1|TRBV5-6|-
CASSLGLNEQFF
TGTGCCAGCAGCTTGGGACTCAATGAGCAGTTCTTC
>15|-|TRBJ1-2|TRBV6-1|-
CASRVTQGFPHPYTF
TGTGCCAGCAGAGTTACCCAGGGATTTCCGCACCCTTACACCTTC
>14|-|TRBJ1-4|TRBV10-3|TRBD1
CAISDRGREEKLFF
TGTGCCATCAGTGACAGGGGGCGCGAGGAAAAACTGTTTTTT
>17|-|TRBJ1-5|TRBV6-1|-
CASSDTGTQYSNQPQHF
TGTGCCAGCAGTGACACCGGGACACAGTATAGCAATCAGCCCCAGCATTTT
>16|-|TRBJ1-6|TRBV7-3|-
CASSPRGGSYNSPLHF
TGTGCCAGCAGCCCTAGAGGGGGCTCCTATAATTCACCCCTCCACTTT
>15|-|TRBJ2-3|TRBV6-4|TRBD1
CASSRTGDGTDTQYF
TGTGCCAGCAGTCGGACAGGGGACGGCACAGATACGCAGTATTTT
>16|-|TRBJ2-2|TRBV6-1|-
CASSALGGAGTGELFF
TGTGCCAGCAGTGCGCTAGGGGGGGCAGGGACCGGGGAGCTGTTTTTT
>14|once|TRBJ2-7|TRBV29-1|TRBD1
CSVEKTGQTYEQYF
TGCAGCGTTGAAAAGACAGGGCAAACCTACGAGCAGTACTTC
>16|-|TRBJ2-2|TRBV2|TRBD2
CASRASGGAVPGELFF
TGTGCCAGCAGGGCTAGCGGGGGGGCGGTCCCCGGGGAGCTGTTTTTT
>15|-|TRBJ2-2|TRBV29-1|TRBD2
CSVEDRGVGTGELFF
TGCAGCGTTGAAGATCGGGGGGTGGGCACCGGGGAGCTGTTTTTT
>16|-|TRBJ2-5|TRBV4-1|-
CASSLLAARGGETQYF
TGCGCCAGCAGTCTTCTGGCAGCCCGGGGAGGAGAGACCCAGTACTTC
>14|few|TRBJ1-1|TRBV11-2|-
CASSLGRENTEAFF
TGTGCCAGCAGCTTAGGACGGGAGAACACTGAAGCTTTCTTT
>15|-|TRBJ2-7|TRBV7-2|TRBD1
CASSLGWDRSYEQYF
TGTGCCAGCAGCTTAGGGTGGGACAGATCCTACGAGCAGTACTTC
>16|-|TRBJ1-1|TRBV19|TRBD1
CASSIPPDRANTEAFF
TGTGCCAGTAGTATCCCCCCCGACAGGGCGAACACTGAAGCTTTCTTT